The T cell receptor (beta chain) described here comes from a study of blood T cell repertoires in COVID-19. There are 14 residues in the CDR3. Germline-derived CDR1 and CDR2 are SEHNR and FQNEAQ (reference sequence). Trimming shortened V by 2 bases and J by 5 bases, and 12 bases separated the two germline ends. Original processing methods: Estimation of nucleated cell counts relied on the amplification of reference gene primers. Only in-frame clones appear in the TCRdb table, and some are missing; sequencing was by immunoSEQ multiplex PCR. The V and J calls and the clone size are those of that table, but D and trimming were determined from the DNA. The data show over 600,000 clones, just under 90% seen once.

The sample was peripheral blood. V and J are TRBV7-9 and TRBJ2-5; D may be TRBD1 (6 bases). The sequence came from a woman between 18 and 29 years old with acute or convalescent COVID-19. This CDR3 is CASSLQGSLETQYF. CDR3 in DNA: TGTGCCAGCAGCTTACAGGGGAGTCTGGAGACCCAGTACTTC.